One sample yielded the 23 T cell receptor beta chains listed below, sequenced in a study of shared clonotypes between healthy human individuals. Naive CD8 cells comprised CD45RO-negative, CCR7-positively selected cells, excluding terminally differentiated effector memory CD45RA+ cells. Sequencing used immunoSEQ multiplex PCR; TCRdb keeps in-frame clones, though not all of them. The data contain 1.5 million to 2.5 million clones, roughly 95% of them singletons. The sequenced sample was naive CD8+ T cells sorted from blood. The receptors derive from a man younger than 35 in good health.

The rearrangement uses TRBV19 and TRBJ2-1, with D perhaps TRBD2 (6 bases). V lost 5 bases and J 4 bases, leaving 15 bases between the germline ends. CDR1 LNHDA and CDR2 SQIVND come from the germline V gene (reference sequence). There are 15 residues in the CDR3. The CDR3 loop reads CASSPPGTDYNEQFF. CDR3 coding DNA: TGTGCCAGTAGTCCCCCCGGGACTGATTACAATGAGCAGTTCTTC.

The chain employs TRBV11-1 and TRBJ2-3; D not resolved. This CDR3 comprises 14 residues. The germline V gene has CDR1 SGHAT and CDR2 FQDESV (reference sequence). V was trimmed by 0 bases and J by 6 bases, leaving 10 bases between them. CDR3 sequence reads: CASSLASLKDTQYF. In nucleotides, the CDR3 is TGTGCCAGCAGCTTAGCCAGCCTCAAGGATACGCAGTATTTT.

V is TRBV11-3 and J is TRBJ1-1; D ambiguous. V lost 6 bases to trimming and J lost 2 bases, with 4 bases between them. The CDR3 is 11 amino acids. Germline assignment: CDR1 SGHNT and CDR2 YENEEA. The CDR3 coding sequence is TGTGCCAGCAGGCGTAACACTGAAGCTTTCTTT. Amino acid sequence: CASRRNTEAFF.

The chain is built from TRBV27 and TRBJ1-5; a weak D match, TRBD1 (6 bases). The ends were cut back, 6 bases at V and 1 base at J, with 22 bases in the middle. CDR1 and CDR2 (germline): MNHEY, SMNVEV (reference sequence). The CDR3 spans 18 residues. This CDR3 is CASRSLDSGGASNQPQHF. DNA for the CDR3: TGTGCCAGCAGGAGCCTAGATTCGGGGGGCGCGAGCAATCAGCCCCAGCATTTT.

V and J are TRBV28 and TRBJ2-5; 11 nucleotides line up with TRBD1. V lost 2 bases and J lost 5; bases outside the gene matches: 4. The germline V gene encodes CDR1 MDHEN and CDR2 SYDVKM. The CDR3 sequence is 15 residues long. The CDR3 DNA follows: TGTGCCAGCAGTTTAATCAGGGACAGGGGGGAGACCCAGTACTTC. Residues: CASSLIRDRGETQYF.

V gene TRBV28 combines with J gene TRBJ2-6; possible D gene TRBD2, 8 bases. CDR1 MDHEN and CDR2 SYDVKM come from the germline V gene. The ends were cut back, 4 bases at V and 1 base at J, with 20 bases in the middle. The CDR3 extends over 19 amino acids. The chain's CDR3 is CASSSPREGAVSGANVLTF. CDR3 in DNA: TGTGCCAGCAGTTCGCCCCGGGAGGGGGCTGTTTCTGGGGCCAACGTCCTGACTTTC.

The chain employs TRBV30 and TRBJ2-7, with a possible D match to TRBD1 (5 bases). Germline CDR1 is GTSNPN and CDR2 is SVGIG (reference sequence). The V gene lost 0 bases and the J gene lost 0 bases, with 12 bases spanning the gap. The CDR3 has 15 amino acids. The CDR3 spells CAWSVVQGSSYEQYF. The CDR3 DNA reads as TGTGCCTGGAGTGTAGTCCAGGGTAGCTCCTACGAGCAGTACTTC.

This chain links TRBV13 with TRBJ2-1, with D perhaps assigned TRBD1 or TRBD2 (5 bases each). The CDR3 loop spans 17 amino acids. CDR1 and CDR2 from the germline V gene are PRHDT and FYEKMQ (reference sequence). V was clipped by 7 bases and J by 2 bases, with 21 bases between them. CDR3 in DNA: TGTGCCAGCACCCTATCTGCCGGGGACCCCGCCTACAATGAGCAGTTCTTC. This gives the protein CASTLSAGDPAYNEQFF. Together with reference TRBV13 and TRBJ2-1, the CDR3 gives the full variable domain: AAGVIQSPRHLIKEKRETATLKCYPIPRHDTVYWYQQGPGQDPQFLISFYEKMQSDKGSIPDRFSAQQFSDYHSELNMSSLELGDSALYFCASTLSAGDPAYNEQFFGPGTRLTVL.

This sequence joins TRBV7-9 and TRBJ2-7; the match to TRBD2 covers 8 bases. The CDR3 is made up of 14 amino acids. After removal of 7 bases from V and 3 bases from J, the junction contained 8 bases not matched to a gene. Germline loops: CDR1 SEHNR, CDR2 FQNEAQ (reference sequence). Here the CDR3 DNA reads TGTGCCAGCACCTCTACCGGGACTAGCTACGAGCAGTACTTC. Protein: CASTSTGTSYEQYF. Looking up the rest from reference TRBV7-9 and TRBJ2-7 gives the full variable domain: DTGVSQNPRHKITKRGQNVTFRCDPISEHNRLYWYRQTLGQGPEFLTYFQNEAQLEKSRLLSDRFSAERPKGSFSTLEIQRTEQGDSAMYLCASTSTGTSYEQYFGPGTRLTVT.

The J gene is TRBJ2-7, the V gene TRBV5-1, with D tentatively TRBD1 or TRBD2 (5 bases each). V lost 2 bases and J lost 1, with 10 bases in between. From germline, CDR1 is SGHRS and CDR2 YFSETQ. This CDR3 has 14 amino acids. This CDR3 is CASSFLGPSYEQYF. CDR3 nucleotide sequence: TGCGCCAGCAGCTTTTTGGGACCATCCTACGAGCAGTACTTC. The full variable domain, rest sourced from reference TRBV5-1 and TRBJ2-7, is KAGVTQTPRYLIKTRGQQVTLSCSPISGHRSVSWYQQTPGQGLQFLFEYFSETQRNKGNFPGRFSGRQFSNSRSEMNVSTLELGDSALYLCASSFLGPSYEQYFGPGTRLTVT.

The V and J genes are TRBV18 and TRBJ2-3; a possible D gene is TRBD1 (6 bases). Trimming took 3 bases from V and 0 from J, leaving 13 bases between them. The CDR3 consists of 16 residues. In germline, CDR1 is KGHSH, CDR2 LQKENI. CDR3: CASSPSPGQSTDTQYF. The CDR3 nucleotides read TGTGCCAGCTCACCCTCCCCCGGACAGAGCACAGATACGCAGTATTTT.

The rearrangement uses TRBV15 and TRBJ2-5; TRBD1 is a possible D gene (6 bases). The ends were cut back, 2 bases at V and 1 base at J, with 11 bases in the middle. This CDR3 is built from 15 residues. CDR1 and CDR2 from the germline V gene are LNHNV and YYDKDF (reference sequence). DNA for the CDR3: TGTGCCACCAGCAGACCCACGACAGGCCAAGAGACCCAGTACTTC. This codes for CATSRPTTGQETQYF.

The V and J genes are TRBV6-6 and TRBJ2-1; 8 bases match TRBD1. The CDR3 contains 12 residues. Trimming at V came to 8 bases and at J to 7 bases, leaving 4 bases not matched to a gene. Germline CDR1 is MNHNY and CDR2 is SVGAGI (reference sequence). The CDR3 DNA sequence: TGTGCCAGCCAAACAGGGGGAAATGAGCAGTTCTTC. The encoded protein is CASQTGGNEQFF.

The rearrangement joins TRBV11-2 to TRBJ2-5, with D possibly TRBD1 on 6 matching bases. Germline CDR1 is SGHAT and CDR2 is FQNNGV. The CDR3 has 14 amino acids. Trimming shortened V by 5 bases and J by 1 base, and 11 bases separated the two germline ends. CDR3 DNA: TGTGCCAGCAGCCCCAGGGGCGCCCAAGAGACCCAGTACTTC. Its translation is CASSPRGAQETQYF.

The chain links TRBV7-9 to TRBJ2-7; D uncertain. Trimming cost V 3 bases and J 3 bases, with 18 bases left between them. CDR1 and CDR2 from the germline V gene are SEHNR and FQNEAQ (reference sequence). The CDR3 has 16 residues. This chain's CDR3 is CASSFEVTNGNYEQYF. The CDR3 DNA sequence: TGTGCCAGCAGCTTTGAGGTTACTAATGGGAACTACGAGCAGTACTTC.

The genes are TRBV7-9 and TRBJ2-7, with 9 bases fitting TRBD2. The CDR3 loop spans 16 amino acids. With 1 base clipped from V and 1 base from J, the junction kept 5 bases outside the gene matches. Germline CDR1 and CDR2: SEHNR and FQNEAQ (reference sequence). CDR3 DNA: TGTGCCAGCAGCTTAGGGAGTAGCGGGGGATCCTACGAGCAGTACTTC. This gives the protein CASSLGSSGGSYEQYF.

This clone was seen a single time. The V call is TRBV4-1, the J call TRBJ1-1; 7 nucleotides line up with TRBD1. The CDR3 is 16 amino acids. Germline assignment: CDR1 MGHRA and CDR2 YSYEKL. Trimming took 4 bases from V and 2 from J; bases not matched to a gene: 10. The CDR3 region is CASSLRGDSPNTEAFF. The CDR3 DNA sequence: TGCGCCAGCAGCCTCAGGGGGGACAGCCCAAACACTGAAGCTTTCTTT.

This chain links TRBV12-5 with TRBJ2-3, with 10 bases matching TRBD2. Germline V CDR1 and CDR2: LGHNT, FRNRAP. V lost 0 bases, J lost 4 bases, and 4 bases stayed unmatched. CDR3 size: 16 residues. CDR3 region: CASGLVPAGGSDTQYF. The CDR3 coding sequence is TGTGCTAGTGGTTTGGTACCAGCGGGAGGGTCAGATACGCAGTATTTT.

The chain combines TRBV6-5 with TRBJ1-1; unclear D gene. The CDR3 runs to 13 residues. The V gene's germline CDR1 is MNHEY and CDR2 SVGAGI. Trimming took 6 bases from V and 0 from J, leaving 8 bases between them. The DNA for the CDR3 is TGTGCCAGCAGGCAGACTGTGAACACTGAAGCTTTCTTT. Translated: CASRQTVNTEAFF.

The V gene is TRBV27, the J gene TRBJ1-5; possibly TRBD1 for D (5 bases). Germline V gives CDR1 MNHEY, CDR2 SMNVEV (reference sequence). V was trimmed by 3 bases and J by 4 bases, leaving 13 bases between them. The CDR3 runs 15 residues. The CDR3 spells CASSFSGMGNQPQHF. In nucleotides, the CDR3 is TGTGCCAGCAGTTTTTCAGGGATGGGAAATCAGCCCCAGCATTTT.

This clone was counted once. CDR3 in amino acids: CASSLLLAGVPDTQYF. The CDR3 nucleotides read TGTGCCAGCAGCTTGTTGCTAGCGGGGGTTCCAGATACGCAGTATTTT. This sequence joins TRBV7-9 and TRBJ2-3; 10 bases map to TRBD2. This CDR3 has 16 residues. V lost 3 bases, J lost 4 bases, and 7 bases stayed unmatched. Germline CDR1 SEHNR, CDR2 FQNEAQ (reference sequence).

The rearrangement links TRBV30 to TRBJ2-7; perhaps D is TRBD1 or TRBD2 (5 bases each). The CDR3 has 12 amino acids. The ends were cut back, 1 base at V and 7 bases at J, with 11 bases in the middle. The V gene's germline CDR1 is GTSNPN and CDR2 SVGIG (reference sequence). Here the CDR3 reads CAWSAGRGEQYF. In nucleotides, the CDR3 is TGTGCCTGGAGTGCGGGACGCGGGGAGCAGTACTTC. The whole variable domain, filled in from reference TRBV30 and TRBJ2-7, reads SQTIHQWPATLVQPVGSPLSLECTVEGTSNPNLYWYRQAAGRGLQLLFYSVGIGQISSEVPQNLSASRPQDRQFILSSKKLLLSDSGFYLCAWSAGRGEQYFGPGTRLTVT.

Only one count was recorded for this clone. The gene calls are TRBV19 and TRBJ2-7; D gene uncertain. The V and J ends lost 5 bases and 5 bases respectively, with 7 bases between them. CDR1 is LNHDA, CDR2 SQIVND, per germline (reference sequence). The CDR3 has 11 residues. CDR3 sequence (DNA): TGTGCCAGTAGTGCAGGACACGAGCAGTACTTC. Amino acids: CASSAGHEQYF.